The 12 T cell receptor beta chains below all came from one sample that was sequenced in a study of cytomegalovirus exposure and HLA in healthy donors. The PCR made use of 60 Vbeta and 13 Jbeta primers. Assay used: immunoSEQ multiplex PCR; TCRdb lists only in-frame clones, some missing. The repertoire holds 150,000 to 200,000 clones, 65% to 80% seen once, with 2.5% to 3.5% in the top ten. Sequences were obtained from PBMCs. The receptors stem from a male donor in good health and CMV-seronegative.

The chain links TRBV5-1 to TRBJ2-7; TRBD1 might be the D (5 bases). The CDR3 runs to 14 residues. Germline V lookup: CDR1 SGHRS, CDR2 YFSETQ. V lost 0 bases to trimming and J lost 5 bases, with 12 bases between them. The CDR3 nucleotides are TGCGCCAGCAGCTTGGCGCAGGGTGGTAACGAGCAGTACTTC. Translation: CASSLAQGGNEQYF.

The chain couples TRBV9 to TRBJ2-3, with 8 bases fitting TRBD2. The CDR3 extends over 17 amino acids. Trimming removed 3 bases from V and 2 bases from J; junction bases left unmatched: 11. From germline, CDR1 is SGDLS and CDR2 YYNGEE. The CDR3 DNA sequence: TGTGCCAGCAGCGCGGGGGCTAGCGGGCAACTCACAGATACGCAGTATTTT. Its protein product is CASSAGASGQLTDTQYF. Looking up the rest from reference TRBV9 and TRBJ2-3 gives the full variable domain: DSGVTQTPKHLITATGQRVTLRCSPRSGDLSVYWYQQSLDQGLQFLIQYYNGEERAKGNILERFSAQQFPDLHSELNLSSLELGDSALYFCASSAGASGQLTDTQYFGPGTRLTVL.

The chain combines TRBV6-1 with TRBJ2-3, with TRBD1 matching 8 bases. V shed 2 bases and J 6 bases; nucleotides not matched to a gene: 10. The germline V gene encodes CDR1 MNHNS and CDR2 SASEGT. The CDR3 length is 16 residues. CDR3 amino acids: CASSEYPGQGPDTQYF. The CDR3 nucleotides are TGTGCCAGCAGTGAATACCCCGGACAGGGTCCTGATACGCAGTATTTT.

The CDR3 is CASSSDRAGARTDTQYF. The DNA of the CDR3 is TGTGCCAGCAGCTCAGACAGGGCCGGAGCCCGCACAGATACGCAGTATTTT. The chain carries TRBV11-3 and TRBJ2-3, with TRBD1 matching over 7 bases. Unmatched junction bases numbered 11, after V lost 4 bases and J lost 1 base. In germline, CDR1 is SGHNT, CDR2 YENEEA. This CDR3 spans 17 amino acids. The variable domain in full, completed from reference TRBV11-3 and TRBJ2-3, reads EAGVVQSPRYKIIEKKQPVAFWCNPISGHNTLYWYLQNLGQGPELLIRYENEEAVDDSQLPKDRFSAERLKGVDSTLKIQPAELGDSAVYLCASSSDRAGARTDTQYFGPGTRLTVL.

The gene calls are TRBV5-1 and TRBJ2-5, with 7 bases lining up with TRBD1. The CDR3 loop spans 15 amino acids. The V gene end was trimmed by 0 bases and the J gene end by 2 bases; junction bases not matched to a gene: 4. Per the germline V gene, CDR1 is SGHRS and CDR2 is YFSETQ. The CDR3 spells CASSLAPGGQETQYF. For the CDR3, the DNA is TGCGCCAGCAGCTTGGCCCCAGGGGGTCAAGAGACCCAGTACTTC.

V and J are TRBV5-1 and TRBJ2-5; no definite D call. The J call may be faulty, since TRBJ2-7 better matches the DNA end. The CDR3 totals 12 residues. Per germline, CDR1 SGHRS and CDR2 YFSETQ. The CDR3 DNA sequence: TGCGCCAGCAGCTTCGCCGGGTACGAGCAGTACTTC. Protein product: CASSFAGYEQYF.

The gene calls are TRBV9 and TRBJ1-2; 8 bases align to TRBD1. The germline CDR1 and CDR2 sequences are SGDLS and YYNGEE. The CDR3 contains 16 residues. V dropped 4 bases and J dropped 8; count of bases not matched to a gene: 16. The CDR3 region has the DNA TGTGCCAGCAGCCCGCAGACCTTGACAGGGGCGTCGGGCTACACCTTC. Translation: CASSPQTLTGASGYTF.

This chain uses TRBV7-9 with TRBJ1-3, with a tentative D call TRBD1 (5 bases). Trimming removed 3 bases at V and 3 bases at J, with 9 bases between. Germline V lookup: CDR1 SEHNR, CDR2 FQNEAQ (reference sequence). This CDR3 is built from 14 residues. The CDR3, as DNA: TGTGCCAGCAGCTTGGAAGGGGTTGGAAACACCATATATTTT. Amino acids: CASSLEGVGNTIYF. Together with reference TRBV7-9 and TRBJ1-3, the CDR3 gives the full variable domain: DTGVSQNPRHKITKRGQNVTFRCDPISEHNRLYWYRQTLGQGPEFLTYFQNEAQLEKSRLLSDRFSAERPKGSFSTLEIQRTEQGDSAMYLCASSLEGVGNTIYFGEGSWLTVV.

The gene calls are TRBV5-1 and TRBJ1-1; maybe TRBD1 (5 bases). V lost 2 bases, J lost 1 base, and 15 bases lay in between. Germline CDR1 and CDR2: SGHRS and YFSETQ. The CDR3 loop spans 16 amino acids. CDR3: CASSFNWGGRNTEAFF. The CDR3 DNA follows: TGCGCCAGCAGCTTTAATTGGGGGGGGAGGAACACTGAAGCTTTCTTT.

There are a few counts of this clone. This rearrangement joins TRBV10-3 to TRBJ2-1; D remains ambiguous. V lost 4 bases and J lost 4, with 17 bases in between. Germline CDR1 and CDR2: ENHRY and SYGVKD. This CDR3 comprises 16 residues. This chain's CDR3 is CAISGSNSLSYNEQFF. The CDR3 DNA follows: TGTGCCATCAGTGGCTCTAACAGCTTAAGTTACAATGAGCAGTTCTTC.

This clone turned up a few times. Additional DNA sequences in this sample encode the identical CDR3. V and J are TRBV7-8 and TRBJ2-1; 9 positions match TRBD2. J gave up 4 bases and V 5 bases, and 6 bases lay outside the gene matches. Germline-derived CDR1 and CDR2 are SGHVS and FQNEAQ. The CDR3 sequence is 15 residues long. CDR3 nucleotide sequence: TGTGCCAGCAGCCTGGGGCTAGCGGGGTACAATGAGCAGTTCTTC. It specifies CASSLGLAGYNEQFF.

Only a few counts were recorded for this clone. J is TRBJ1-2 and V is TRBV19; D gene unclear. The CDR3 has 12 residues. Between the trimmed V and J ends, which lost 7 bases and 4 bases, there was a span of 10 bases. The germline gives CDR1 LNHDA, CDR2 SQIVND (reference sequence). CDR3 residues: CASKGLSYGYTF. CDR3 in DNA: TGTGCCAGTAAAGGACTGAGCTATGGCTACACCTTC.